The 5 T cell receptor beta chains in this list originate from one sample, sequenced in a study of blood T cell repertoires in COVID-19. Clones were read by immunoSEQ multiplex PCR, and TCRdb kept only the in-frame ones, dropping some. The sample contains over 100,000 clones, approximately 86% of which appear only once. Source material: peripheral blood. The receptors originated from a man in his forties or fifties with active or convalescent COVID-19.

CDR3 sequence: CASSPRGTAPTEAFF. CDR3 in DNA: TGTGCCAGCAGCCCACGGGGGACAGCTCCTACTGAAGCTTTCTTT. V and J are TRBV9 and TRBJ1-1, with 7 positions matching TRBD1. The CDR3 extends over 15 amino acids. V was pared by 4 bases and J by 5 bases, with 11 bases of the junction left unmatched. Germline CDR1 SGDLS, CDR2 YYNGEE. Looking up the rest from reference TRBV9 and TRBJ1-1 gives the full variable domain: DSGVTQTPKHLITATGQRVTLRCSPRSGDLSVYWYQQSLDQGLQFLIQYYNGEERAKGNILERFSAQQFPDLHSELNLSSLELGDSALYFCASSPRGTAPTEAFFGQGTRLTVV.

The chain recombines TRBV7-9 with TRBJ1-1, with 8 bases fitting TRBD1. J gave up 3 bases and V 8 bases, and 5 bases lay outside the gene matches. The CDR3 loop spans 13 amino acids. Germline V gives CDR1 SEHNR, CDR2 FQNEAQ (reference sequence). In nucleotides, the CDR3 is TGTGCCAGCTCCCAGGGGGCAGACACTGAAGCTTTCTTT. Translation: CASSQGADTEAFF.

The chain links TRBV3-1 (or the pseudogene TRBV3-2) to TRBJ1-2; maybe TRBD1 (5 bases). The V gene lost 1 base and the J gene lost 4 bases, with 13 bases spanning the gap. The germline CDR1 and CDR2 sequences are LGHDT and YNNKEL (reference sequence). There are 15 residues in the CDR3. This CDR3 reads CASSQGGVASYGYTF. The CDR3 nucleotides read TGTGCCAGCAGCCAAGGGGGGGTTGCTAGCTATGGCTACACCTTC.

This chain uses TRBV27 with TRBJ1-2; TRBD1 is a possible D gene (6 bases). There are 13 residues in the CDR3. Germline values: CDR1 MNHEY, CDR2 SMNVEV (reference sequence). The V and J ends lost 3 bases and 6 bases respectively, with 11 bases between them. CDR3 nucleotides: TGTGCCAGCAGTTTTAGGGGGTTGAATGGCTACACCTTC. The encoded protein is CASSFRGLNGYTF.

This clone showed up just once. The CDR3 loop reads CATSAGTGNSGANVLTF. The DNA for the CDR3 is TGTGCCACCAGTGCCGGGACAGGCAACTCTGGGGCCAACGTCCTGACTTTC. The chain joins TRBV24-1 to TRBJ2-6; 8 bases line up with TRBD1. J was trimmed by 0 bases and V by 5 bases; bases with no gene match: 5. The CDR3 runs to 17 residues. Germline V gene sequence: CDR1 KGHDR, CDR2 SFDVKD.